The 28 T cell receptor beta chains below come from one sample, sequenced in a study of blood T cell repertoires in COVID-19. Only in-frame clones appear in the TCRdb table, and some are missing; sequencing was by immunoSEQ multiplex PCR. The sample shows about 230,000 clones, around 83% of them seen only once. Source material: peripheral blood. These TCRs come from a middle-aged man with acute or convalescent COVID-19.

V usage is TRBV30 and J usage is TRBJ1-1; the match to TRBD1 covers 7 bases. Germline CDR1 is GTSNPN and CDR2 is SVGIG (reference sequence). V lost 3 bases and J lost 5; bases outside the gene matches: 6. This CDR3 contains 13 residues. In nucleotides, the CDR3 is TGTGCCTGGAGGAACAGGGGAGGTACTGAAGCTTTCTTT. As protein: CAWRNRGGTEAFF. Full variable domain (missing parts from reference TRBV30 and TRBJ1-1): SQTIHQWPATLVQPVGSPLSLECTVEGTSNPNLYWYRQAAGRGLQLLFYSVGIGQISSEVPQNLSASRPQDRQFILSSKKLLLSDSGFYLCAWRNRGGTEAFFGQGTRLTVV.

The CDR3 is CASSQGVYSNQPQHF. CDR3 bases: TGTGCCAGCAGCCAAGGAGTATATAGCAATCAGCCCCAGCATTTT. This chain connects TRBV3-1 (or the pseudogene TRBV3-2) to TRBJ1-5; D call uncertain. Germline CDR1 LGHDT, CDR2 YNNKEL (reference sequence). The CDR3 totals 15 residues. V was shortened by 1 base and J by 0 bases, with 7 bases between the two germline ends.

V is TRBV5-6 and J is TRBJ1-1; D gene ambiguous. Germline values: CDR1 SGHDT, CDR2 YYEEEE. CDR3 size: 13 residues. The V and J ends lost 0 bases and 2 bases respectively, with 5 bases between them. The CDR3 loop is CASSLASNTEAFF. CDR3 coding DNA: TGTGCCAGCAGCTTGGCGTCCAACACTGAAGCTTTCTTT.

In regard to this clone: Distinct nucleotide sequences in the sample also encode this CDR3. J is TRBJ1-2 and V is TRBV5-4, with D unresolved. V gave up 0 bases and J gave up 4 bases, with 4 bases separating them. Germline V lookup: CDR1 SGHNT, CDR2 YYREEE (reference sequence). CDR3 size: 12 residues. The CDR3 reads CASSLDSYGYTF. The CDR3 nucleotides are TGTGCCAGCAGCTTGGATAGCTATGGCTACACCTTC.

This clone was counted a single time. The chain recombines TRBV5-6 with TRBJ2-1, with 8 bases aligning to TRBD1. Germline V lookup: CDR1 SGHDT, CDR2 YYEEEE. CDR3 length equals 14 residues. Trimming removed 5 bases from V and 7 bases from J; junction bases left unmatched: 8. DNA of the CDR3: TGTGCCAGCAGTTCGGGGACAGGACGGAATGAGCAGTTCTTC. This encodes CASSSGTGRNEQFF.

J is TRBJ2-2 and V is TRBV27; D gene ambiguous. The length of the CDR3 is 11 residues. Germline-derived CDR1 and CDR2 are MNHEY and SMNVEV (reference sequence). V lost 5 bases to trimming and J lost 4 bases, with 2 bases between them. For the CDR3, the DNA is TGTGCCAGCAGTCGCACCGGGGAGCTGTTTTTT. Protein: CASSRTGELFF.

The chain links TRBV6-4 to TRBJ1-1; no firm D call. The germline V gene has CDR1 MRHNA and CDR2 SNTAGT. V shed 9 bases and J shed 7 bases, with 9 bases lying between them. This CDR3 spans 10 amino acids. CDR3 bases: TGTGCCAGGGGAGTGGATGAAGCTTTCTTT. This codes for CARGVDEAFF.

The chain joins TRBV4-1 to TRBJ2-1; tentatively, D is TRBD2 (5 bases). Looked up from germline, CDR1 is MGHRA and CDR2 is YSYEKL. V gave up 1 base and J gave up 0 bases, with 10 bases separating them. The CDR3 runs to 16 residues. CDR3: CASSQGGAGSYNEQFF. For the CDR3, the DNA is TGCGCCAGCAGCCAAGGAGGCGCGGGCTCCTACAATGAGCAGTTCTTC.

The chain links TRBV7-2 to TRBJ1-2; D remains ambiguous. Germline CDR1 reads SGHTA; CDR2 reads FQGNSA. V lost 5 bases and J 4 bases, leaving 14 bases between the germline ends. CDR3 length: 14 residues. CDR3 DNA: TGTGCCAGCAGCCCCTATCGGGTCTCCTATGGCTACACCTTC. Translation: CASSPYRVSYGYTF.

This chain's CDR3 is CARQTESYGYTF. CDR3 nucleotides: TGTGCCAGACAGACAGAAAGCTATGGCTACACCTTC. This chain connects TRBV6-4 to TRBJ1-2, with D possibly matching TRBD1 (5 bases). Germline V gives CDR1 MRHNA, CDR2 SNTAGT. CDR3 length: 12 residues. V was pared by 9 bases and J by 4 bases, with 12 bases between.

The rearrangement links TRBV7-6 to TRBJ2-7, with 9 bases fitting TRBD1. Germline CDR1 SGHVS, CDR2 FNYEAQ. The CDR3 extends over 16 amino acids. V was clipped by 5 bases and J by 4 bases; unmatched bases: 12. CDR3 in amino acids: CASSPLGGTGFYEQYF. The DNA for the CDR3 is TGTGCCAGCAGCCCCTTAGGGGGGACAGGGTTTTACGAGCAGTACTTC.

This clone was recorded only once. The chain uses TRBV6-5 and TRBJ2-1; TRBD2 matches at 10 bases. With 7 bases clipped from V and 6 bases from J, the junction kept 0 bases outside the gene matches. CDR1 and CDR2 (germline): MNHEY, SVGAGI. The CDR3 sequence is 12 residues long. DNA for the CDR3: TGTGCCAGCACTAGCGGGGGCAATGAGCAGTTCTTC. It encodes CASTSGGNEQFF.

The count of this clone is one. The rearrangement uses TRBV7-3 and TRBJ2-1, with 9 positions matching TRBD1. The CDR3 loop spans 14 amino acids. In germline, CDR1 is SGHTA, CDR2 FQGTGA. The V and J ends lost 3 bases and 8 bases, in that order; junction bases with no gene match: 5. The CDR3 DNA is TGTGCCAGCAGCTTTGGACAGGGGAGCGATGAGCAGTTCTTC. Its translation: CASSFGQGSDEQFF.

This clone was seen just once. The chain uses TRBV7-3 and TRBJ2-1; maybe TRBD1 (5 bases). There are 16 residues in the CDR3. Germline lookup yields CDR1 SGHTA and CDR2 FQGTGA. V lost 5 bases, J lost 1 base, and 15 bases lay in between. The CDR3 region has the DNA TGTGCCAGCAGCCCCTCTGTCAGGGCTTCCTACAATGAGCAGTTCTTC. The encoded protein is CASSPSVRASYNEQFF.

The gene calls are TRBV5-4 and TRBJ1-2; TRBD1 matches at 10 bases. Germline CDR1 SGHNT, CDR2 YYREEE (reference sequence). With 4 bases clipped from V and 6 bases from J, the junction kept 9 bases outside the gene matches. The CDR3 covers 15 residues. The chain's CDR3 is CASSVWTGGQNGYTF. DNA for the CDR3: TGTGCCAGCAGCGTCTGGACAGGGGGGCAGAATGGCTACACCTTC.

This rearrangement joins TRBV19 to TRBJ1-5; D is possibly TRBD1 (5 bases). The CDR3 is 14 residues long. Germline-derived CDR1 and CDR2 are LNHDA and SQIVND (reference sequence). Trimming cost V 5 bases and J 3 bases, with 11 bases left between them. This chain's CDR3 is CASSAGDYNQPQHF. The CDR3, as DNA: TGTGCCAGTAGTGCCGGGGACTACAATCAGCCCCAGCATTTT.

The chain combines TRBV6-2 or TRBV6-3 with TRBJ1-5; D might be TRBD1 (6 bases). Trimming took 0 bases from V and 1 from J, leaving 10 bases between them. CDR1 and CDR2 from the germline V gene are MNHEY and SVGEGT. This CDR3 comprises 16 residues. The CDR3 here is CASSYSRGTSNQPQHF. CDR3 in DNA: TGTGCCAGCAGTTACTCGAGGGGGACAAGCAATCAGCCCCAGCATTTT.

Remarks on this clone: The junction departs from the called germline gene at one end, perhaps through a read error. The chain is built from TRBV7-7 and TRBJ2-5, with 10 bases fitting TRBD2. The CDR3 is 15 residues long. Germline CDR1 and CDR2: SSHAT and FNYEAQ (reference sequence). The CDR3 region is CASSSLAGVQETQYF. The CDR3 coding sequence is TGTGCTAGCAGCTCGCTAGCGGGGGTACAAGAGACCCAGTACTTC.

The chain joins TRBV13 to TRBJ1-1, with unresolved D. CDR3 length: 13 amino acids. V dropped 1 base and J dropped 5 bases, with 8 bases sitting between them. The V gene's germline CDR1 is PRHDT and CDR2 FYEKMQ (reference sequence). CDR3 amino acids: CASSLERRTEAFF. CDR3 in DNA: TGTGCCAGCAGCTTAGAACGGAGAACTGAAGCTTTCTTT.

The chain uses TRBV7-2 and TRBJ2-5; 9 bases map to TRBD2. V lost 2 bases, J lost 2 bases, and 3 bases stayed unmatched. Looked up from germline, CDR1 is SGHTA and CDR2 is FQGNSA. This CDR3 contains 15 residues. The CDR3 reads CASSLTSGYQETQYF. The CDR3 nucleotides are TGTGCCAGCAGCTTAACTAGCGGGTATCAAGAGACCCAGTACTTC.

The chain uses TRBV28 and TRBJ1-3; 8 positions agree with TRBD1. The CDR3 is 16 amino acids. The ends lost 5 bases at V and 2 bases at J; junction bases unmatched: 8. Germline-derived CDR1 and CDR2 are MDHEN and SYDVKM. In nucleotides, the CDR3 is TGTGCCAGCAGTCCCCCAGGGGGCGCAACTGGAAACACCATATATTTT. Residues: CASSPPGGATGNTIYF.

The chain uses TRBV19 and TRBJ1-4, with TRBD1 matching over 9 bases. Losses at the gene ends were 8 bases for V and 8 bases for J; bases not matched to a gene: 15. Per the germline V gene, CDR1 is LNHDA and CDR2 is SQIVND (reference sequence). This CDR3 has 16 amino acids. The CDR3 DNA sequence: TGTGCCAGTCGTACAGGGGGCGCCATTTTAGGAGAAAAACTGTTTTTT. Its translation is CASRTGGAILGEKLFF.

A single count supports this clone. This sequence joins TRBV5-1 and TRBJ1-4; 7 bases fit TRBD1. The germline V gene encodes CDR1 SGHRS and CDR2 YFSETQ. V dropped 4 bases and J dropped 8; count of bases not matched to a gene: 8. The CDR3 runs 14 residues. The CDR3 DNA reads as TGCGCCAGCAGCAACAGGGGAAAGGGAGAAAAACTGTTTTTT. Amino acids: CASSNRGKGEKLFF.

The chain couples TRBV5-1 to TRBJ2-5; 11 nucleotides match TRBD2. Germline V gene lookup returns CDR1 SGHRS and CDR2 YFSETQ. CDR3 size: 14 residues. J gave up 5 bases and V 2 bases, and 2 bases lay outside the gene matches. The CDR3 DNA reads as TGCGCCAGCAGCTTTAGCGGGGGGGCCGAGACCCAGTACTTC. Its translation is CASSFSGGAETQYF.

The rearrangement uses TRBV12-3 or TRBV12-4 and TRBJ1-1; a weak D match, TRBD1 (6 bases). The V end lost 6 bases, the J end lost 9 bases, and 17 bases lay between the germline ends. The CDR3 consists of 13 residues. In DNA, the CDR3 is TGTGCCAGCAGCCGAGGGGGACATTTGCAAGCTTTCTTT. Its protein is CASSRGGHLQAFF.

The CDR3 DNA reads as TGTGCCAGCAGTTTTTCCAGTCTGAACACTGAAGCTTTCTTT. It yields the protein CASSFSSLNTEAFF. This chain uses TRBV27 with TRBJ1-1, with D unclear. The CDR3 length is 14 residues. V lost 3 bases to trimming and J lost 0 bases, with 8 bases between them. CDR1 is MNHEY and CDR2 is SMNVEV in the germline V gene (reference sequence).

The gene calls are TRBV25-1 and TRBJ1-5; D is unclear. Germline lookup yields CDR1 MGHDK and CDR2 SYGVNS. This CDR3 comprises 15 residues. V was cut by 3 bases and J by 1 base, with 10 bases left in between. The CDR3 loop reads CASSEAGRSNQPQHF. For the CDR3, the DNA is TGTGCCAGCAGTGAGGCAGGAAGGAGCAATCAGCCCCAGCATTTT.

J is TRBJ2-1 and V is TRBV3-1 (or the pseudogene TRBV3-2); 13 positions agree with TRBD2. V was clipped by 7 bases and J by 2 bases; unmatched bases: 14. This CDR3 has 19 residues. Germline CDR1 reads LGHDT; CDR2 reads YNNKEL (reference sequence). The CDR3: CASTRTSGGSLGPYNEQFF. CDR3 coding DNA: TGTGCCAGCACCCGGACTAGCGGGGGTTCTCTAGGCCCCTACAATGAGCAGTTCTTC.